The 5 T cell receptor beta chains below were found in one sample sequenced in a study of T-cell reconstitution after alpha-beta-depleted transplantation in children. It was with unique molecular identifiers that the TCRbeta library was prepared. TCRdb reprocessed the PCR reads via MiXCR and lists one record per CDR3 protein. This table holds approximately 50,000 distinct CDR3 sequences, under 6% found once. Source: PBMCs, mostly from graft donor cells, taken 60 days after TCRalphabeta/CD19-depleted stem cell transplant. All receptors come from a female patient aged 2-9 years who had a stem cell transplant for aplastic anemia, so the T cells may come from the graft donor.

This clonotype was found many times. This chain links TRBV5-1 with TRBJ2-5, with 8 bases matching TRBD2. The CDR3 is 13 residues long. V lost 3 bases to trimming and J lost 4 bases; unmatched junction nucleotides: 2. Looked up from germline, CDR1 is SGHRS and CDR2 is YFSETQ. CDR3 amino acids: CASSSGGGETQYF. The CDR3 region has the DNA TGCGCCAGCAGCTCGGGAGGGGGAGAGACCCAGTACTTC. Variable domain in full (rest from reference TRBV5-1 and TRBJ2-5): KAGVTQTPRYLIKTRGQQVTLSCSPISGHRSVSWYQQTPGQGLQFLFEYFSETQRNKGNFPGRFSGRQFSNSRSEMNVSTLELGDSALYLCASSSGGGETQYFGPGTRLLVL.

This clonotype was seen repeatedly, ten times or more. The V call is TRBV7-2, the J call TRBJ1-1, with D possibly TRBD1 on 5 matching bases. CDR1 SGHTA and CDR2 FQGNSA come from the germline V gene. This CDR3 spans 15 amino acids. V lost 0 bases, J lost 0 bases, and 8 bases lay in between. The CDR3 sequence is CASSLALGVNTEAFF. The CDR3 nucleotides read TGTGCCAGCAGCTTAGCGCTGGGGGTGAACACTGAAGCTTTCTTT.

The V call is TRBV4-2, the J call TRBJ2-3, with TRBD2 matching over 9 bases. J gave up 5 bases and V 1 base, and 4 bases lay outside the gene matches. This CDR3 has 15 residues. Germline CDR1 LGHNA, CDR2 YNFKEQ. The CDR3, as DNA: TGTGCCAGCAGCCAAGTTAGCGGGAGTAGAGATACGCAGTATTTT. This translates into CASSQVSGSRDTQYF.

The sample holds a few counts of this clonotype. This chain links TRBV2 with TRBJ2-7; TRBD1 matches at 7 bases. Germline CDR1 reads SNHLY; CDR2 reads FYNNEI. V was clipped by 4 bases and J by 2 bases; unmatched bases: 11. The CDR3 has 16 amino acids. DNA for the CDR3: TGTGCCAGCAGTGTTAACAGGGGCTTAATCGCCTACGAGCAGTACTTC. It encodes CASSVNRGLIAYEQYF.

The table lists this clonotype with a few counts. CDR3 amino acids: CASSSLTSGRSSEQYF. Written as DNA, the CDR3 is TGTGCCAGCAGTTCCTTGACTAGCGGGAGATCCAGCGAGCAGTACTTC. This chain joins TRBV6-5 and TRBJ2-7, with TRBD2 matching 12 bases. The CDR3 runs to 16 residues. After removal of 4 bases from V and 6 bases from J, the junction contained 10 bases not matched to a gene. Germline V lookup: CDR1 MNHEY, CDR2 SVGAGI.